Below are 6 T cell receptor beta chains sequenced from a single sample in a study of blood T cell repertoires in COVID-19. Repertoires were generated with immunoSEQ multiplex PCR, while TCRdb's copy carries only in-frame clones and drops some. The table has more than 200,000 clones, 70% to 90% seen once; the top ten hold 2% to 3%. The source material was peripheral blood. The receptors here all came from a man aged 25 to 40 with COVID-19, enrolled during active disease.

The rearrangement links TRBV5-1 to TRBJ2-7; D uncertain. V lost 2 bases and J lost 2, with 8 bases in between. The germline V gene encodes CDR1 SGHRS and CDR2 YFSETQ. CDR3 length: 13 amino acids. CDR3 in DNA: TGCGCCAGCAGCTTTCAAGAGACCTACGAGCAGTACTTC. This encodes CASSFQETYEQYF.

The V and J genes are TRBV11-3 and TRBJ2-1; 9 bases fit TRBD1. V trimming: 3 bases; J trimming: 7 bases; junction bases outside the gene matches: 4. The CDR3 length is 14 residues. The germline V gene encodes CDR1 SGHNT and CDR2 YENEEA. CDR3 in amino acids: CASSFDRGKNEQFF. CDR3 nucleotides: TGTGCCAGCAGCTTTGACAGGGGGAAGAATGAGCAGTTCTTC.

This CDR3 is CASSPGQYNSPLHF. The CDR3, as DNA: TGTGCCAGCAGCCCGGGACAGTATAATTCACCCCTCCACTTT. The chain couples TRBV11-1 to TRBJ1-6; 7 bases align to TRBD1. This CDR3 region has 14 residues. V was pared by 5 bases and J by 4 bases, with 2 bases of the junction left unmatched. Germline V gene sequence: CDR1 SGHAT, CDR2 FQDESV (reference sequence). Looking up the rest from reference TRBV11-1 and TRBJ1-6 gives the full variable domain: EAEVAQSPRYKITEKSQAVAFWCDPISGHATLYWYRQILGQGPELLVQFQDESVVDDSQLPKDRFSAERLKGVDSTLKIQPAELGDSAMYLCASSPGQYNSPLHFGNGTRLTVT.

V is TRBV7-9 and J is TRBJ2-3; 9 positions agree with TRBD2. V lost 5 bases to trimming and J lost 3 bases; unmatched junction nucleotides: 9. Germline-derived CDR1 and CDR2 are SEHNR and FQNEAQ (reference sequence). The CDR3 runs 16 residues. The CDR3 DNA follows: TGTGCCAGCAGCCCACCTGAGACTAGCGGAACAGATACGCAGTATTTT. Translating gives CASSPPETSGTDTQYF.

The V call is TRBV2, the J call TRBJ2-3; 12 bases fit TRBD2. Germline lookup yields CDR1 SNHLY and CDR2 FYNNEI. The CDR3 is made up of 15 amino acids. V was clipped by 4 bases and J by 5 bases; unmatched bases: 4. The chain's CDR3 is CASSVTSGRIDTQYF. The CDR3 coding sequence is TGTGCCAGCAGTGTAACTAGCGGGAGGATAGATACGCAGTATTTT.

The rearrangement uses TRBV5-1 and TRBJ1-1, with 7 bases lining up with TRBD1. The germline V gene encodes CDR1 SGHRS and CDR2 YFSETQ. V lost 4 bases and J lost 1; bases outside the gene matches: 7. The CDR3 has 15 amino acids. This CDR3 is CASSKRQGGNTEAFF. The DNA of the CDR3 is TGCGCCAGCAGCAAAAGACAGGGAGGGAACACTGAAGCTTTCTTT.